This T cell receptor beta chain originates from a study of radiotherapy plus CTLA-4 blockade in lung cancer. Looking at the study overall: In approximately 17% of patients, objective responses were seen; approximately 34% had disease control.

V lost 0 bases to trimming and J lost 4 bases, with 15 bases between them. CDR1 is GTSNPN and CDR2 is SVGIG in the germline V gene (reference sequence). The CDR3 has 15 amino acids. CTLA-4 blockade with ipilimumab, together with focal radiation, was given to patients with chemo-refractory metastatic non-small-cell lung cancer. Generated by immunoSEQ multiplex PCR, the TCRdb table keeps only in-frame clones and is missing some. The profile shows approximately 45,000 clones, around 63% of them singletons. Broader study findings: Tumor-origin TCR clones grew in blood after radiotherapy plus ipilimumab. Strongest reported response predictors: early blood clone changes and post-radiation interferon-beta.

Details on this clone: Its cognate antigen is unknown.

The sample in question was peripheral blood, obtained from a patient treated with radiotherapy plus ipilimumab. The chain joins TRBV30 to TRBJ1-2; D is uncertain. The clonotype comes from a human donor with non-small cell lung cancer who had a partial response to radiotherapy plus ipilimumab. CDR3 sequence (DNA): TGTGCCTGGAGTGTTGGCTCCCGGGGTTTCTATGGCTACACCTTC. Translated: CAWSVGSRGFYGYTF.